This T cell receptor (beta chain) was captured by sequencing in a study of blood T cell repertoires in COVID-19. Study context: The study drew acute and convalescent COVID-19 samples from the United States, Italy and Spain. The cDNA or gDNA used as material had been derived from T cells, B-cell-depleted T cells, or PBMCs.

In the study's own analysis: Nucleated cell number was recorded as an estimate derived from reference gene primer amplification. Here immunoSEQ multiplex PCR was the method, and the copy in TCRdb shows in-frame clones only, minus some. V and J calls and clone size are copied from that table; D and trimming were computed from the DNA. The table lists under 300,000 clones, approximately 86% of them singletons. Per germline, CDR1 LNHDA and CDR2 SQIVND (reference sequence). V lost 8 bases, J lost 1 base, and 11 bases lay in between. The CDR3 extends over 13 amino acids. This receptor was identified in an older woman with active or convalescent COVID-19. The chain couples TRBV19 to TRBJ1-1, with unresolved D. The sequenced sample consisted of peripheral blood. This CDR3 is CASSSGPNTEAFF. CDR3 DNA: TGTGCCAGTTCCAGCGGGCCGAACACTGAAGCTTTCTTT.